Here is one T cell receptor (beta chain) with its context. Its cognate antigen is unknown. The sample originates from a study of memory CD4+ T cells and cytomegalovirus serostatus. Study-wide results and limits: The CMV-associated TCR signature appears largely within the CD4+ memory repertoire.

The table came from immunoSEQ multiplex PCR; TCRdb's copy has only in-frame clones and leaves some out. The table lists over 40,000 clones, under 90% of them singletons, with under 0.65% in the top ten. The sort gate was single viable CD3+CD4+CD8-CD45RO+ cells for memory CD4+ T cells. The receptor comes from an adult in good health and CMV-seronegative. Sequencing was performed on memory CD4+ T cells from blood.

CDR3 nucleotide sequence: TGCGCCAGCAGCCAAAGACGGTCGTGGGCCGATACGCAGTATTTT. It yields the protein CASSQRRSWADTQYF. This chain links TRBV4-3 with TRBJ2-3; D unclear. Germline V lookup: CDR1 LGHNA, CDR2 YSLEER. There are 15 residues in the CDR3. The V gene lost 2 bases and the J gene lost 6 bases, with 15 bases spanning the gap.